This TCR beta chain is drawn from a study of cytotoxic CD8 clonotypes in ibrutinib-treated CLL. Study-wide background: Treatment had run for a median approximately eleven months, range 6 to 36, when response samples were taken.

Study-level findings and limits: Clonality was higher at ibrutinib response and returned toward baseline at progression. Public clonotypes showed up rarely, and on treatment they shrank or held steady.

Targeted sequencing depth ranged from 1 in 200,000 to 1 in 1 million T cells. Produced via immunoSEQ multiplex PCR; TCRdb's table is partial and in-frame only. The sample records around 150,000 clones, 81% being singletons. This clone was counted many times. The antigen is unknown. The sample consisted of PBMCs, taken after 12 months of ibrutinib treatment. This sequence originates from a human donor with chronic lymphocytic leukemia.

In DNA form, the CDR3 reads TGTGCCAGCAGCTCCAGGTTCTCGAACACTGAAGCTTTCTTT. Amino acids: CASSSRFSNTEAFF. The chain recombines TRBV7-2 with TRBJ1-1; D unclear. The V end lost 4 bases, the J end lost 1 base, and 10 bases lay between the germline ends. CDR3 length: 14 amino acids. The germline V gene encodes CDR1 SGHTA and CDR2 FQGNSA.